The 31 T cell receptor beta chains presented below share a single source sample, sequenced in a study of T-cell reconstitution after alpha-beta-depleted transplantation in children. The library targeted TCRbeta and was prepared with unique molecular identifiers. TCRdb called the PCR reads again in MiXCR, with one record for every CDR3 protein. The table lists about 78,000 distinct CDR3 sequences, 12% to 15% of them singletons. The sequencing here drew on PBMCs, mostly from graft donor cells, taken 180 days after TCRalphabeta/CD19-depleted stem cell transplant. Source of these receptors: a male patient aged 2-15 years who had a stem cell transplant for acute lymphoblastic leukemia, so the T cells may come from the graft donor.

The chain recombines TRBV20-1 with TRBJ1-2; no clear D. V was cut by 3 bases and J by 2 bases, with 10 bases left in between. The CDR3 length is 13 residues. The V gene's germline CDR1 is DFQATT and CDR2 SNEGSKA (reference sequence). The CDR3 sequence is CSASYGVNYGYTF. The CDR3 nucleotides are TGCAGTGCTAGTTACGGGGTAAACTATGGCTACACCTTC.

This clonotype has just a few counts. The chain links TRBV7-6 to TRBJ2-6; tentative D call: TRBD1 (6 bases). This CDR3 region has 13 residues. The V and J ends lost 5 bases and 4 bases respectively, with 6 bases between them. The V gene's germline CDR1 is SGHVS and CDR2 FNYEAQ. CDR3 region: CASSQGGANVLTF. The CDR3 nucleotides read TGTGCCAGCAGCCAGGGGGGGGCCAACGTCCTGACTTTC.

V is TRBV7-2 and J is TRBJ1-4, with 9 bases lining up with TRBD1. The length of the CDR3 is 15 residues. V shed 5 bases and J 8 bases; nucleotides not matched to a gene: 9. Per the germline V gene, CDR1 is SGHTA and CDR2 is FQGNSA. The DNA of the CDR3 is TGTGCCAGCAGCGTAACCGGGACAGGGACCGAAAAACTGTTTTTT. Its protein is CASSVTGTGTEKLFF.

This chain connects TRBV29-1 to TRBJ1-2; D is uncertain. V lost 4 bases and J 4 bases, leaving 10 bases between the germline ends. The CDR3 sequence is 12 residues long. The germline V gene has CDR1 SQVTM and CDR2 ANQGSEA. CDR3 in amino acids: CSVGSSPYGYTF. CDR3 nucleotide sequence: TGCAGCGTTGGGAGCAGCCCCTATGGCTACACCTTC. The whole variable domain, filled in from reference TRBV29-1 and TRBJ1-2, reads SAVISQKPSRDICQRGTSLTIQCQVDSQVTMMFWYRQQPGQSLTLIATANQGSEATYESGFVIDKFPISRPNLTFSTLTVSNMSPEDSSIYLCSVGSSPYGYTFGSGTRLTVV.

In this sample, this clonotype turned up a few times. This chain connects TRBV7-9 to TRBJ1-4, with D hard to call. V was clipped by 1 base and J by 0 bases, with 6 bases between them. The CDR3 consists of 15 residues. Per germline, CDR1 SEHNR and CDR2 FQNEAQ (reference sequence). The CDR3 reads CASSLDGATNEKLFF. CDR3 nucleotide sequence: TGTGCCAGCAGCTTAGACGGGGCAACTAATGAAAAACTGTTTTTT. The full variable domain, its missing parts supplied by reference TRBV7-9 and TRBJ1-4, is DTGVSQNPRHKITKRGQNVTFRCDPISEHNRLYWYRQTLGQGPEFLTYFQNEAQLEKSRLLSDRFSAERPKGSFSTLEIQRTEQGDSAMYLCASSLDGATNEKLFFGSGTQLSVL.

The chain couples TRBV10-3 to TRBJ2-7, with D perhaps matching TRBD1 (6 bases). The CDR3 extends over 12 amino acids. Germline CDR1 is ENHRY and CDR2 is SYGVKD. Trimming left V 2 bases short and J 4 bases short, with 6 bases between. CDR3 loop: CAISERGYEQYF. In DNA form, the CDR3 reads TGTGCCATCAGTGAGAGGGGGTACGAGCAGTACTTC.

There are a few counts of this clonotype. The chain joins TRBV5-1 to TRBJ1-2; unclear D gene. The CDR3 spans 14 residues. V lost 2 bases and J lost 3, with 11 bases in between. Germline V gene lookup returns CDR1 SGHRS and CDR2 YFSETQ. The CDR3 bases are TGCGCCAGCAGCTTTATAGACACCTACTATGGCTACACCTTC. Its protein product is CASSFIDTYYGYTF.

This clonotype was observed a handful of times. The CDR3 reads CATSRDRHPRETQYF. In nucleotides, the CDR3 is TGTGCCACCAGCAGAGATCGGCACCCACGGGAGACCCAGTACTTC. The J gene is TRBJ2-5, the V gene TRBV15; D gene unclear. The CDR3 length is 15 residues. From germline, CDR1 is LNHNV and CDR2 YYDKDF (reference sequence). Trimming shortened V by 0 bases and J by 5 bases, and 13 bases separated the two germline ends.

CDR3 sequence: CASSLEWGPGNEQFF. CDR3 coding DNA: TGTGCCAGCAGCTTAGAGTGGGGGCCGGGGAATGAGCAGTTCTTC. The chain uses TRBV11-2 and TRBJ2-1; D might be TRBD1 (6 bases). Germline CDR1 is SGHAT and CDR2 is FQNNGV. This CDR3 spans 15 amino acids. Trimming left V 0 bases short and J 7 bases short, with 13 bases between.

This clonotype was counted a few times. The chain recombines TRBV12-3 or TRBV12-4 with TRBJ2-1; a weak D match, TRBD2 (6 bases). The ends were cut back, 6 bases at V and 3 bases at J, with 15 bases in the middle. The CDR3 has 15 residues. CDR3 DNA sequence: TGTGCCAGCAGCCCTACTAGCTTTTTCTACAATGAGCAGTTCTTC. Translated, it gives CASSPTSFFYNEQFF.

This clonotype was detected only a few times. This chain links TRBV4-2 with TRBJ2-5; perhaps TRBD1 as D (5 bases). Germline V gene sequence: CDR1 LGHNA, CDR2 YNFKEQ. The CDR3 consists of 13 residues. The germline V and J ends were trimmed by 3 bases and 1 base, with 6 bases remaining between them. CDR3 amino acids: CASSQTVQETQYF. The CDR3 nucleotides are TGTGCCAGCAGCCAGACAGTCCAAGAGACCCAGTACTTC.

This clonotype was recorded a few times. The chain carries TRBV5-6 and TRBJ2-7; 9 bases match TRBD1. Germline CDR1 and CDR2: SGHDT and YYEEEE. The junction had 8 bases not matched to a gene; V was cut back by 4 bases and J by 3 bases. This CDR3 has 15 amino acids. DNA for the CDR3: TGTGCCAGCAGCCGGACAGGGGTAGGTGTCTACGAGCAGTACTTC. This sequence encodes CASSRTGVGVYEQYF.

The CDR3 DNA sequence: TGCAGTGCTCTCCGGGACAGGGGCTACGAGCAGTACTTC. Translated, it gives CSALRDRGYEQYF. The chain joins TRBV20-1 to TRBJ2-7; 10 nucleotides line up with TRBD1. J lost 3 bases, V lost 5 bases, and 4 bases had no gene match. Germline CDR1 reads DFQATT; CDR2 reads SNEGSKA (reference sequence). The CDR3 consists of 13 residues.

The chain recombines TRBV5-6 with TRBJ2-5; 8 positions agree with TRBD1. This CDR3 has 15 residues. Germline V lookup: CDR1 SGHDT, CDR2 YYEEEE. V dropped 2 bases and J dropped 5; count of bases not matched to a gene: 8. The CDR3 bases are TGTGCCAGCAGCTTACAGGGGGGACGGCGCGAGACCCAGTACTTC. Its protein is CASSLQGGRRETQYF.

A remark on this clonotype: The junction does not match germline at one end; this may be a read error. V and J are TRBV6-1 and TRBJ2-4; D ambiguous. There are 16 residues in the CDR3. Germline V CDR1 and CDR2: MNHNS, SASEGT. Here the CDR3 DNA reads TGTGCCGGCAGTCCCTTGTTAGACTTAGCCAAAAACATTCAGTACTTC. It translates to CAGSPLLDLAKNIQYF.

This clonotype was detected a few times. The V gene is TRBV28, the J gene TRBJ2-2; no clear D. Germline CDR1 MDHEN, CDR2 SYDVKM. Trimming shortened V by 6 bases and J by 1 base, and 6 bases separated the two germline ends. This CDR3 has 13 amino acids. The CDR3 reads CASSRVNTGELFF. DNA of the CDR3: TGTGCCAGCAGCCGGGTGAACACCGGGGAGCTGTTTTTT. The complete variable domain, with remaining parts taken from reference TRBV28 and TRBJ2-2, reads DVKVTQSSRYLVKRTGEKVFLECVQDMDHENMFWYRQDPGLGLRLIYFSYDVKMKEKGDIPEGYSVSREKKERFSLILESASTNQTSMYLCASSRVNTGELFFGEGSRLTVL.

The chain employs TRBV2 and TRBJ1-1; D is perhaps TRBD1 (6 bases). Germline CDR1 and CDR2: SNHLY and FYNNEI. The CDR3 covers 14 residues. Trimming took 6 bases from V and 3 from J, leaving 14 bases between them. The chain's CDR3 is CASRNGDTYTEAFF. CDR3 DNA sequence: TGTGCCAGCAGGAATGGGGACACTTACACTGAAGCTTTCTTT.

The chain couples TRBV18 to TRBJ1-2; D might be TRBD1 (5 bases). The germline V and J ends were trimmed by 1 base and 8 bases, with 8 bases remaining between them. Looked up from germline, CDR1 is KGHSH and CDR2 is LQKENI. The CDR3 is 12 amino acids. The chain's CDR3 is CASSPQGSGYTF. The CDR3 coding sequence is TGTGCCAGCTCACCACAGGGGTCGGGCTACACCTTC. The whole variable domain, filled in from reference TRBV18 and TRBJ1-2, reads NAGVMQNPRHLVRRRGQEARLRCSPMKGHSHVYWYRQLPEEGLKFMVYLQKENIIDESGMPKERFSAEFPKEGPSILRIQQVVRGDSAAYFCASSPQGSGYTFGSGTRLTVV.

Many counts were recorded for this clonotype. V is TRBV5-1 and J is TRBJ2-1; TRBD2 matches 13 bases. The ends lost 2 bases at V and 4 bases at J; junction bases unmatched: 6. Germline assignment: CDR1 SGHRS and CDR2 YFSETQ. This CDR3 comprises 17 residues. The DNA for the CDR3 is TGCGCCAGCAGCTTACTAGCGGGAGGGCCTAAGTACAATGAGCAGTTCTTC. Protein sequence: CASSLLAGGPKYNEQFF.

The sample holds a few counts of this clonotype. This chain connects TRBV20-1 to TRBJ2-5; the D gene could be TRBD1 or TRBD2 (5 bases each). V gave up 6 bases and J gave up 5 bases, with 16 bases separating them. The CDR3 totals 13 residues. Germline V gene sequence: CDR1 DFQATT, CDR2 SNEGSKA (reference sequence). The CDR3 sequence: CSAQLKGTETQYF. The CDR3 DNA reads TGCAGTGCCCAATTGAAGGGGACGGAGACCCAGTACTTC.

Many counts were recorded for this clonotype. The chain combines TRBV7-8 with TRBJ2-1; 10 nucleotides align to TRBD1. CDR1 is SGHVS, CDR2 FQNEAQ, per germline. This CDR3 contains 16 residues. Losses at the gene ends were 7 bases for V and 6 bases for J; bases not matched to a gene: 12. In DNA, the CDR3 is TGTGCCAGCATCAATTTGTGGGACAGGGGCAGCAATGAGCAGTTCTTC. Translated, it gives CASINLWDRGSNEQFF.

Only a few counts were recorded for this clonotype. This chain uses TRBV24-1 with TRBJ1-2, with D hard to call. The CDR3 has 15 residues. Per germline, CDR1 KGHDR and CDR2 SFDVKD. With 5 bases removed from V and 4 bases from J, the gap between germline ends came to 16 bases. CDR3 loop: CATSGPPGEGYGYTF. The CDR3, as DNA: TGTGCCACCAGTGGGCCCCCAGGTGAGGGCTATGGCTACACCTTC.

V usage is TRBV10-3 and J usage is TRBJ2-2; 9 bases align to TRBD2. Germline-derived CDR1 and CDR2 are ENHRY and SYGVKD. Germline trimming cut 8 bases from V and 3 bases from J; bases unmatched to any gene: 7. There are 15 residues in the CDR3. CDR3 nucleotide sequence: TGTGCCATCGCGGGAGGGCAGGTTTACACCGGGGAGCTGTTTTTT. Its protein is CAIAGGQVYTGELFF.

In its sample, this clonotype was seen a few times. This chain joins TRBV7-9 and TRBJ1-2, with 7 bases matching TRBD1. Germline CDR1 reads SEHNR; CDR2 reads FQNEAQ (reference sequence). V trimming: 5 bases; J trimming: 3 bases; junction bases outside the gene matches: 6. This CDR3 comprises 14 residues. CDR3 region: CASSLYRGDYGYTF. The CDR3 nucleotides are TGTGCCAGCAGCCTGTACAGGGGCGACTATGGCTACACCTTC.

This clonotype was counted only a few times. The CDR3 loop is CASSLGSINGYTF. The CDR3 coding sequence is TGTGCCAGCAGCTTGGGGAGTATTAATGGCTACACCTTC. The chain has TRBV5-6 and TRBJ1-2; the D is unclear. The germline V gene has CDR1 SGHDT and CDR2 YYEEEE. The length of the CDR3 is 13 residues. Trimming took 0 bases from V and 6 from J, leaving 9 bases between them.

This clonotype turned up a few times. The genes are TRBV9 and TRBJ2-7, with a weak D call TRBD2 (6 bases). CDR1 is SGDLS, CDR2 YYNGEE, per germline. The CDR3 consists of 14 residues. The ends were cut back, 0 bases at V and 7 bases at J, with 14 bases in the middle. CDR3 protein: CASSVVAVSTEQYF. As DNA, the CDR3 is TGTGCCAGCAGCGTAGTAGCGGTCTCTACGGAGCAGTACTTC.

This clonotype was counted only a few times. The genes are TRBV7-8 and TRBJ1-2, with TRBD1 as a possible D gene (5 bases). CDR1 is SGHVS and CDR2 is FQNEAQ in the germline V gene. V shed 4 bases and J shed 4 bases, with 13 bases lying between them. The CDR3 loop spans 14 amino acids. The DNA for the CDR3 is TGTGCCAGCAGCTCGGGGCCGTACACCTATGGCTACACCTTC. Protein: CASSSGPYTYGYTF.

This rearrangement joins TRBV29-1 to TRBJ1-2, with D hard to call. Germline V gene data show CDR1 as SQVTM and CDR2 as ANQGSEA. This CDR3 has 10 amino acids. V was cut by 6 bases and J by 8 bases, with 10 bases left in between. Here the CDR3 DNA reads TGCAGCGTCCCCGGACCCGGCTACACCTTC. It encodes CSVPGPGYTF.

In its sample, this clonotype was seen many times. This sequence joins TRBV29-1 and TRBJ2-7; no firm D call. The CDR3 is made up of 14 amino acids. CDR1 SQVTM and CDR2 ANQGSEA come from the germline V gene. Trimming left V 6 bases short and J 5 bases short, with 20 bases between. The CDR3 region is CSVAPGFRSHEQYF. The CDR3 nucleotides read TGCAGCGTGGCTCCGGGCTTCCGTTCCCACGAGCAGTACTTC.

This clonotype was seen repeatedly, ten times or more. The chain links TRBV14 to TRBJ2-5; D may correspond to TRBD1 or TRBD2 (6 bases each). Looked up from germline, CDR1 is SGHDN and CDR2 is FVKESK. Trimming shortened V by 4 bases and J by 5 bases, and 20 bases separated the two germline ends. The CDR3 is made up of 16 amino acids. In nucleotides, the CDR3 is TGTGCCAGCAGCCGACGATGGGGGGCCTCCCCGGAGACCCAGTACTTC. Translation gives CASSRRWGASPETQYF.

This clonotype was seen a few times. The chain combines TRBV28 with TRBJ2-4, with a weak D call TRBD1 (5 bases). The germline gives CDR1 MDHEN, CDR2 SYDVKM. The CDR3 is 16 amino acids. The V and J ends lost 4 bases and 10 bases respectively, with 23 bases between them. The CDR3 DNA reads TGTGCCAGCAGTTACGTTAGTGGGGCCCTGTCGAGTATTCAGTACTTC. It translates to CASSYVSGALSSIQYF.